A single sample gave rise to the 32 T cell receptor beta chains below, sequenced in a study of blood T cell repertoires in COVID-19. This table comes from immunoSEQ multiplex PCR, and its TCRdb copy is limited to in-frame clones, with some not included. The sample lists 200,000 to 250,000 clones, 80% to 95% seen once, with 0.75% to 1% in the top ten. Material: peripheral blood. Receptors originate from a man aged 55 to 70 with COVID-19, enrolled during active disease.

The CDR3, as DNA: TGTGCCAGCAGCCGAGGGGGCGGCACTGAAGCTTTCTTT. Its protein is CASSRGGGTEAFF. The chain carries TRBV3-1 (or the pseudogene TRBV3-2) and TRBJ1-1; 7 positions match TRBD1. CDR1 is LGHDT and CDR2 is YNNKEL in the germline V gene (reference sequence). J gave up 4 bases and V 4 bases, and 3 bases lay outside the gene matches. The CDR3 length is 13 residues.

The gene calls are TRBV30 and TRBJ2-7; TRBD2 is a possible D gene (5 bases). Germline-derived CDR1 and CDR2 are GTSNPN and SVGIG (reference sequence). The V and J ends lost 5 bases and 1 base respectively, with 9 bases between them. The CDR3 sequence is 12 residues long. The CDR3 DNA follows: TGTGCCTGGGAACGGGATTCCTACGAGCAGTACTTC. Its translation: CAWERDSYEQYF.

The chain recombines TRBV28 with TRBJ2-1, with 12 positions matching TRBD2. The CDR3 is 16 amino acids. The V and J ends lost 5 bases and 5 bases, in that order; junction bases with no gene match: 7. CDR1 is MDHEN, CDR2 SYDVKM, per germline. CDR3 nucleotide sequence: TGTGCCAGCAGTCGCGGGACTAGCGGGTACAACAATGAGCAGTTCTTC. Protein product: CASSRGTSGYNNEQFF.

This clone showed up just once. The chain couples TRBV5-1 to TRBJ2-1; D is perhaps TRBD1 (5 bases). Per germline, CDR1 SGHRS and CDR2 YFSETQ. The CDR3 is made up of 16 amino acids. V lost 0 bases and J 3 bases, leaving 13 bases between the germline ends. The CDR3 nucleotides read TGCGCCAGCAGCTTGGTCGCAGGGCCCCTCTACAATGAGCAGTTCTTC. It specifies CASSLVAGPLYNEQFF.

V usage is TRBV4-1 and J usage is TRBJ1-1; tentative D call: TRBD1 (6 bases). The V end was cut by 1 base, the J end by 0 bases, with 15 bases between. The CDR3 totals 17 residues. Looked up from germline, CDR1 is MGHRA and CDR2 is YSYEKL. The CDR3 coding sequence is TGCGCCAGCAGCCAAGGCCCCCCGACAGGCATGAACACTGAAGCTTTCTTT. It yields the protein CASSQGPPTGMNTEAFF.

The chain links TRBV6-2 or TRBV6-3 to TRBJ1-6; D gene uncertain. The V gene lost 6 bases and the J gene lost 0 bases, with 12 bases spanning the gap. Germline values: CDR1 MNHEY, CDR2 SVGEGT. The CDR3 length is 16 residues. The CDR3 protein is CASSPDSSSYNSPLHF. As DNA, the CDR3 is TGTGCCAGCAGCCCCGACTCAAGCTCCTATAATTCACCCCTCCACTTT.

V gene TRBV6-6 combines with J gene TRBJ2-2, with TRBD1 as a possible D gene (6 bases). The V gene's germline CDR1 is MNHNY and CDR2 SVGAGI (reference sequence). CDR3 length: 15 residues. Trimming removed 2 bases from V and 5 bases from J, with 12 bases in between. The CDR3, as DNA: TGTGCCAGCAGTTACGACTCTACAGGGACCGGGGAGCTGTTTTTT. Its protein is CASSYDSTGTGELFF.

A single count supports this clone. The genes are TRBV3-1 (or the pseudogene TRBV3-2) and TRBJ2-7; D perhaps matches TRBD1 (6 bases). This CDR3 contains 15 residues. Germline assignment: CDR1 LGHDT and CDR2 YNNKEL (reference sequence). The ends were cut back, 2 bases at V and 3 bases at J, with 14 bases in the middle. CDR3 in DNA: TGTGCCAGCAGCCAAAAGGGCAGGGGAGTCTACGAGCAGTACTTC. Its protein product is CASSQKGRGVYEQYF.

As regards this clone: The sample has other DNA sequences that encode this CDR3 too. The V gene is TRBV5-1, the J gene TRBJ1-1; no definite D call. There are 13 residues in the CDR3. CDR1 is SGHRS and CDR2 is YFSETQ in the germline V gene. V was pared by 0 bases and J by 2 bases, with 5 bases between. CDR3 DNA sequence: TGCGCCAGCAGCTTGGGAGGAAACACTGAAGCTTTCTTT. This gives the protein CASSLGGNTEAFF. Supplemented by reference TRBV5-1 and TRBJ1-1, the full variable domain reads KAGVTQTPRYLIKTRGQQVTLSCSPISGHRSVSWYQQTPGQGLQFLFEYFSETQRNKGNFPGRFSGRQFSNSRSEMNVSTLELGDSALYLCASSLGGNTEAFFGQGTRLTVV.

CDR3 DNA sequence: TGTGCCAGCAGCTTCCGATGGGCTTGGGGCAATCAGCCCCAGCATTTT. This sequence encodes CASSFRWAWGNQPQHF. The chain uses TRBV9 and TRBJ1-5; D is unresolved. The germline V gene encodes CDR1 SGDLS and CDR2 YYNGEE. The CDR3 loop spans 16 amino acids. V dropped 4 bases and J dropped 2 bases, with 16 bases sitting between them. The whole variable domain, remainder taken from reference TRBV9 and TRBJ1-5, is DSGVTQTPKHLITATGQRVTLRCSPRSGDLSVYWYQQSLDQGLQFLIQYYNGEERAKGNILERFSAQQFPDLHSELNLSSLELGDSALYFCASSFRWAWGNQPQHFGDGTRLSIL.

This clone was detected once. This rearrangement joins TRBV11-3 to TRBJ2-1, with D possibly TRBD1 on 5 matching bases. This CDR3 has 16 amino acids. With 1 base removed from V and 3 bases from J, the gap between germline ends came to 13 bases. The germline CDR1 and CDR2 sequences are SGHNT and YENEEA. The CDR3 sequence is CASSLVSGPNYNEQFF. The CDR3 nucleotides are TGTGCCAGCAGCTTAGTATCAGGGCCCAACTACAATGAGCAGTTCTTC. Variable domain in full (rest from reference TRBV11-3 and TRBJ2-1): EAGVVQSPRYKIIEKKQPVAFWCNPISGHNTLYWYLQNLGQGPELLIRYENEEAVDDSQLPKDRFSAERLKGVDSTLKIQPAELGDSAVYLCASSLVSGPNYNEQFFGPGTRLTVL.

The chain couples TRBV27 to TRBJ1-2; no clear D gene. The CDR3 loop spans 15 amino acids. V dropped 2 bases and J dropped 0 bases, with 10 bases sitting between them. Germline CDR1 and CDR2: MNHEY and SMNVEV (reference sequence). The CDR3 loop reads CASSLGGRSNYGYTF. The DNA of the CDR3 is TGTGCCAGCAGTTTAGGAGGGAGATCTAACTATGGCTACACCTTC.

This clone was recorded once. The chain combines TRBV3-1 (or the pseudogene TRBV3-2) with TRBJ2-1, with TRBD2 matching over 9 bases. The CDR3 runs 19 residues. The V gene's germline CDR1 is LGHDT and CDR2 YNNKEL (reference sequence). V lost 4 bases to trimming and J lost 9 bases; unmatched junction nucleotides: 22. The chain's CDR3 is CASSLRAFPGLASRTEQFF. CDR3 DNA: TGTGCCAGCAGCCTTAGGGCATTCCCGGGACTAGCTTCGCGGACTGAGCAGTTCTTC.

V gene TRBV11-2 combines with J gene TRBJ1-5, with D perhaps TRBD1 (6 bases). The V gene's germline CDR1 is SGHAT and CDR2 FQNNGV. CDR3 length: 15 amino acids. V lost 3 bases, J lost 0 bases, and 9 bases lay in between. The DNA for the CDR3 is TGTGCCAGCAGCTTGGACAGCCATAGCAATCAGCCCCAGCATTTT. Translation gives CASSLDSHSNQPQHF.

CDR3 in amino acids: CASSSDRGREQYF. The CDR3 DNA follows: TGTGCCAGCAGCTCGGACAGGGGTAGGGAGCAGTACTTC. J is TRBJ2-7 and V is TRBV7-3; TRBD1 matches 9 bases. The J segment lost 7 bases and the V segment lost 4 bases, leaving 5 bases of the junction unmatched. CDR3 size: 13 residues. CDR1 and CDR2 (germline): SGHTA, FQGTGA.

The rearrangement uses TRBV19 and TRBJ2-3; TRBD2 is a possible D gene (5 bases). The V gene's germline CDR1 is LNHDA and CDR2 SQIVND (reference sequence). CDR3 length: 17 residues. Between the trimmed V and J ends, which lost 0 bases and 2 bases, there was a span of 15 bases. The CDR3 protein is CASSIESSVYFTDTQYF. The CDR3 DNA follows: TGTGCCAGTAGTATAGAGAGTAGCGTATACTTCACAGATACGCAGTATTTT.

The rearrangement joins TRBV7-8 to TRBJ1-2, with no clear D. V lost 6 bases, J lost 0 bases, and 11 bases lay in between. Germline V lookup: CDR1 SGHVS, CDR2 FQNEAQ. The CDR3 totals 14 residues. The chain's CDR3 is CASRGGPSNYGYTF. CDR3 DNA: TGTGCCAGCAGAGGAGGGCCTTCTAACTATGGCTACACCTTC.

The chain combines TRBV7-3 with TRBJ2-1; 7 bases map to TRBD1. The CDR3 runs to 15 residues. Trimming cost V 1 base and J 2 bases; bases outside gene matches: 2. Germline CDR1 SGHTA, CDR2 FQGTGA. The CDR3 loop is CASSLNQGAYNEQFF. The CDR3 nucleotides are TGTGCCAGCAGCTTAAATCAGGGGGCCTACAATGAGCAGTTCTTC.

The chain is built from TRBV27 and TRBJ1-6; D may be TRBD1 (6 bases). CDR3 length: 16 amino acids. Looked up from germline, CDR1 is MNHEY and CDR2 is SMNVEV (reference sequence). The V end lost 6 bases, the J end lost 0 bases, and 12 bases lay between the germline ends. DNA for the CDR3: TGTGCCAGCAGACACACAGGGAGCTCCTATAATTCACCCCTCCACTTT. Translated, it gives CASRHTGSSYNSPLHF.

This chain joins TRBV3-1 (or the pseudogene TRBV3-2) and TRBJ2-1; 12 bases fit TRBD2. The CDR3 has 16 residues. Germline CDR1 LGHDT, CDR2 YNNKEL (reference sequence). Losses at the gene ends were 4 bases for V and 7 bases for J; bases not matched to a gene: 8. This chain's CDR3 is CASSPSLAGGGNEQFF. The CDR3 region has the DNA TGTGCCAGCAGCCCCAGCCTAGCGGGAGGGGGAAATGAGCAGTTCTTC.

The CDR3 nucleotides are TGTGCCAGCAGTCTTGCGGCAGGGGCGTACGAGCAGTACTTC. Residues: CASSLAAGAYEQYF. The V gene is TRBV28, the J gene TRBJ2-7, with D tentatively TRBD1 (6 bases). This CDR3 is 14 amino acids long. Germline lookup yields CDR1 MDHEN and CDR2 SYDVKM. With 5 bases removed from V and 4 bases from J, the gap between germline ends came to 15 bases.

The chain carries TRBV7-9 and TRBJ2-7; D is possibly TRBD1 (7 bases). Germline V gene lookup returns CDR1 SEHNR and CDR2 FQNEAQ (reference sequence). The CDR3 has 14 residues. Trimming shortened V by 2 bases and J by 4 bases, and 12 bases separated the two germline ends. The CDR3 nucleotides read TGTGCCAGCAGCTTAATCGCAGGGGGGTACGAGCAGTACTTC. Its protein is CASSLIAGGYEQYF.

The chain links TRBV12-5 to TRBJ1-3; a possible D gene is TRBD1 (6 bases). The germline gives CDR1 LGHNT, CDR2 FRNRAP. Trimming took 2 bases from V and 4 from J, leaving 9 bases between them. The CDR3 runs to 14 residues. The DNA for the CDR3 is TGTGCTAGTGGTTTGTCAGGGGCCGGAAACACCATATATTTT. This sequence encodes CASGLSGAGNTIYF. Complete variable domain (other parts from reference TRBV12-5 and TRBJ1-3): DARVTQTPRHKVTEMGQEVTMRCQPILGHNTVFWYRQTMMQGLELLAYFRNRAPLDDSGMPKDRFSAEMPDATLATLKIQPSEPRDSAVYFCASGLSGAGNTIYFGEGSWLTVV.

This CDR3 is CASSSGGGNYGYTF. As DNA, the CDR3 is TGTGCCAGCAGTTCAGGGGGCGGGAACTATGGCTACACCTTC. The gene calls are TRBV6-6 and TRBJ1-2, with 8 bases identical to TRBD1. Germline V gene data show CDR1 as MNHNY and CDR2 as SVGAGI (reference sequence). With V trimmed by 4 bases and J by 2 bases, 3 bases remained unmatched. This CDR3 is 14 amino acids long.

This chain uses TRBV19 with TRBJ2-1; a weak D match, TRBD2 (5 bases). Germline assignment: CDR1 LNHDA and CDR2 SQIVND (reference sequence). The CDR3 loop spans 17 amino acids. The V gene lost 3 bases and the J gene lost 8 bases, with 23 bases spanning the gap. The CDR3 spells CASSIPFITRGRHEQFF. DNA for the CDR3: TGTGCCAGTAGTATCCCCTTCATCACCCGGGGAAGACATGAGCAGTTCTTC.

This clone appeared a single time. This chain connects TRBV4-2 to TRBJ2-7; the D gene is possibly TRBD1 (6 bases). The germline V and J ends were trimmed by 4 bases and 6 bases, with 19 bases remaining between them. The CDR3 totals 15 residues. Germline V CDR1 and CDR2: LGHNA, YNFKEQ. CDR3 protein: CASSPPKTGYGEQYF. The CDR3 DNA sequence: TGTGCCAGCAGCCCACCTAAGACAGGCTATGGCGAGCAGTACTTC.

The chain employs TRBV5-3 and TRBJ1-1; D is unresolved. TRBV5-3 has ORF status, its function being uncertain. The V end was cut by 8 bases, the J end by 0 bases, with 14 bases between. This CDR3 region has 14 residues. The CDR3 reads CARSNRAMNTEAFF. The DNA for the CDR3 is TGTGCCAGGTCGAACAGAGCCATGAACACTGAAGCTTTCTTT.

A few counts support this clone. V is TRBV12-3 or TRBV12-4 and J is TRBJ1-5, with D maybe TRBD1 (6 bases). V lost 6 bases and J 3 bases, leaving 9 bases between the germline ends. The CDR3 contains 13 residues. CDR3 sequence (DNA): TGTGCCAGCAGACAGGGCACCAATCAGCCCCAGCATTTT. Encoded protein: CASRQGTNQPQHF.

The CDR3 loop is CASSARGFDYGYTF. The DNA for the CDR3 is TGTGCCAGCAGCGCGCGGGGGTTCGACTATGGCTACACCTTC. The chain uses TRBV6-5 and TRBJ1-2, with D possibly being TRBD1 (5 bases). Germline values: CDR1 MNHEY, CDR2 SVGAGI. CDR3 length equals 14 residues. V dropped 6 bases and J dropped 3 bases, with 14 bases sitting between them.

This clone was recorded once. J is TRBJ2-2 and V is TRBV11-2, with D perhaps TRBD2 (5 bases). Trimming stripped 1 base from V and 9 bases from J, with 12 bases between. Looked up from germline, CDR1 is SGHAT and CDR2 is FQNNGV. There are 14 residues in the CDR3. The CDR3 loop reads CASSLVGLARELFF. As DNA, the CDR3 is TGTGCCAGCAGCTTAGTAGGTCTAGCAAGGGAGCTGTTTTTT.

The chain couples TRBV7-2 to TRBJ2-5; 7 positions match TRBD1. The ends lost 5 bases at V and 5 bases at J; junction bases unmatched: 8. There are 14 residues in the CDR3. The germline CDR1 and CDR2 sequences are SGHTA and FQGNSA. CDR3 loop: CASSPDRAGETQYF. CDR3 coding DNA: TGTGCCAGCAGCCCCGACAGGGCAGGCGAGACCCAGTACTTC.

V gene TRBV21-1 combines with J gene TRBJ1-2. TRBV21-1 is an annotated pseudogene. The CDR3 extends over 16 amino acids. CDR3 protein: CASRARGGLRRLGYTF. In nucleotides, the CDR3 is TGTGCCAGTAGGGCCCGAGGAGGGCTTAGAAGGCTGGGCTACACCTTC.